This T cell receptor (beta chain) came from a study of post-analysis software for immune sequencing data. For the study at large: Relapsing-remitting, secondary progressive and progressive-relapsing courses of multiple sclerosis were included. Study-level findings and limits: The study found TRBV5-6, TRBV5-1 and TRBV20-1 among four to six TRBV segments more frequent in patients than controls.

Tagging with unique molecular identifiers was a feature of the TCR beta cDNA libraries. cDNA molecules numbering 400,000 to 550,000 came from approximately 0.91 to 9.4 million T cells. In TCRdb, the PCR reads were re-called with MiXCR into one record per CDR3 protein. The sample includes about 770,000 distinct CDR3 sequences, roughly 46% of them seen just once. The CDR3 runs 14 residues. Looked up from germline, CDR1 is SGHTA and CDR2 is FQGTGA. V was clipped by 5 bases and J by 11 bases, with 19 bases between them. This clonotype was observed many times. The antigen is not known. The sequencing input was blood. The receptor's source is a girl aged 10-17 years with multiple sclerosis. This rearrangement joins TRBV7-3 to TRBJ2-1; D tentatively fits TRBD1 or TRBD2 (5 bases each). CDR3 sequence (DNA): TGTGCCAGCAGCCCACCCGGGGCGGCCCCCAAGCAGTTCTTC. Its protein product is CASSPPGAAPKQFF.